Listed below are T cell receptor beta chains from one sample, sequenced in a study of shared clonotypes between healthy human individuals. TCRdb's table, derived via immunoSEQ multiplex PCR, lists solely in-frame clones and lacks some. This table has 950,000 to 1,200,000 clones, 77% appearing once. Sample: memory CD4+ T cells from PBMCs. The receptors come from a man younger than 35 in good health. Some clones in this sample may be carry-over from other donors' samples. Each CDR3 is given with its conserved first and last residue. The D gene is left open where the match is weak. Clone size appears in some rows only: once, few, many, or a class for an expanded clone.

clone size: .; J gene: TRBJ2-5; V gene: TRBV13; D gene: TRBD2; CDR3 protein: CASSSRTSGREETQYF; CDR3 DNA: TGTGCCAGCAGCTCACGGACTAGCGGGAGGGAAGAGACCCAGTACTTC
clone size: .; J gene: TRBJ1-1; V gene: TRBV28; D gene: TRBD1; CDR3 protein: CASSLGGQGAFF; CDR3 DNA: TGTGCCAGCAGTTTGGGCGGACAGGGAGCTTTCTTT
clone size: .; J gene: TRBJ2-7; V gene: TRBV5-5; D gene: TRBD1; CDR3 protein: CASSSTGNPTYEQYF; CDR3 DNA: TGTGCCAGCAGTTCGACAGGGAACCCTACCTACGAGCAGTACTTC
clone size: .; J gene: TRBJ2-1; V gene: TRBV5-1; D gene: .; CDR3 protein: CASSPPERVLSNEQFF; CDR3 DNA: TGCGCCAGCAGCCCCCCCGAGCGGGTCCTCTCCAATGAGCAGTTCTTC
clone size: few; J gene: TRBJ2-7; V gene: TRBV5-1; D gene: .; CDR3 protein: CASSPRGRVGYEQYF; CDR3 DNA: TGCGCCAGCAGCCCCCGGGGCCGCGTGGGATACGAGCAGTACTTC
clone size: .; J gene: TRBJ2-5; V gene: TRBV10-1; D gene: .; CDR3 protein: CASSESRGTQYF; CDR3 DNA: TGCGCCAGCAGTGAGTCGCGGGGGACCCAGTACTTC
clone size: .; J gene: TRBJ1-2; V gene: TRBV29-1; D gene: .; CDR3 protein: CSVHGTQNGYTF; CDR3 DNA: TGCAGCGTTCACGGGACACAAAATGGCTACACCTTC
clone size: many; J gene: TRBJ2-7; V gene: TRBV19; D gene: .; CDR3 protein: CASSINLQNEQYF; CDR3 DNA: TGTGCCAGTAGTATCAACCTCCAGAACGAGCAGTACTTC
clone size: few; J gene: TRBJ2-3; V gene: TRBV5-6; D gene: .; CDR3 protein: CASSPTGTDTQYF; CDR3 DNA: TGTGCCAGCAGCCCGACAGGCACAGATACGCAGTATTTT
clone size: .; J gene: TRBJ1-1; V gene: TRBV27; D gene: TRBD1; CDR3 protein: CASRTRTGMYTEAFF; CDR3 DNA: TGTGCCAGCCGTACTCGGACAGGGATGTACACTGAAGCTTTCTTT
clone size: .; J gene: TRBJ2-1; V gene: TRBV30; D gene: TRBD2; CDR3 protein: CAWNPGTSSEQFF; CDR3 DNA: TGTGCCTGGAACCCCGGGACTAGCAGCGAGCAGTTCTTC
clone size: .; J gene: TRBJ2-3; V gene: TRBV7-9; D gene: .; CDR3 protein: CASSLGYEKLATDTQYF; CDR3 DNA: TGTGCCAGCAGCTTAGGTTATGAGAAACTAGCAACAGATACGCAGTATTTT
clone size: many; J gene: TRBJ1-2; V gene: TRBV29-1; D gene: .; CDR3 protein: CSVEGRGANYGYTF; CDR3 DNA: TGCAGCGTTGAGGGCCGGGGCGCTAACTATGGCTACACCTTC
clone size: few; J gene: TRBJ2-1; V gene: TRBV7-9; D gene: TRBD2; CDR3 protein: CASSFGTSELDEQFF; CDR3 DNA: TGTGCCAGCAGCTTCGGGACTAGCGAGTTGGATGAGCAGTTCTTC
clone size: many; J gene: TRBJ1-2; V gene: TRBV30; D gene: TRBD1; CDR3 protein: CACRQGAPFYGYTF; CDR3 DNA: TGTGCCTGTAGACAGGGGGCCCCCTTCTATGGCTACACCTTC
clone size: few; J gene: TRBJ2-7; V gene: TRBV19; D gene: .; CDR3 protein: CASSKGGIYEQYF; CDR3 DNA: TGTGCCAGTAGTAAAGGGGGAATCTACGAGCAGTACTTC
clone size: .; J gene: TRBJ1-2; V gene: TRBV19; D gene: TRBD1; CDR3 protein: CASSPVRQGWAGNYGYTF; CDR3 DNA: TGTGCCAGTAGCCCCGTCAGACAGGGATGGGCCGGTAACTATGGCTACACCTTC
clone size: .; J gene: TRBJ2-2; V gene: TRBV5-4; D gene: .; CDR3 protein: CASSEPQGSGELFF; CDR3 DNA: TGTGCCAGCAGCGAGCCACAGGGATCCGGGGAGCTGTTTTTT
clone size: .; J gene: TRBJ1-1; V gene: TRBV7-2; D gene: .; CDR3 protein: CASSLLGPNTEAFF; CDR3 DNA: TGTGCCAGCAGCTTACTGGGACCTAACACTGAAGCTTTCTTT
clone size: .; J gene: TRBJ2-1; V gene: TRBV7-2; D gene: TRBD2; CDR3 protein: CASSPGLAVYNEQFF; CDR3 DNA: TGTGCCAGCAGCCCCGGACTAGCGGTATACAATGAGCAGTTCTTC
clone size: once; J gene: TRBJ1-1; V gene: TRBV5-1; D gene: TRBD1; CDR3 protein: CASSARTGETEAFF; CDR3 DNA: TGCGCCAGCAGCGCAAGGACAGGGGAAACTGAAGCTTTCTTT
clone size: few; J gene: TRBJ2-7; V gene: TRBV7-8; D gene: .; CDR3 protein: CASSSGRHYEQYF; CDR3 DNA: TGTGCCAGCAGCTCGGGTCGACACTACGAGCAGTACTTC
clone size: .; J gene: TRBJ1-2; V gene: TRBV7-8; D gene: .; CDR3 protein: CASSRVAGDYGYTF; CDR3 DNA: TGTGCCAGCAGTCGCGTGGCAGGCGACTATGGCTACACCTTC
clone size: .; J gene: TRBJ2-3; V gene: TRBV27; D gene: .; CDR3 protein: CASSLSISTDTQYF; CDR3 DNA: TGTGCCAGCAGTCTAAGTATTAGCACAGATACGCAGTATTTT
clone size: .; J gene: TRBJ2-1; V gene: TRBV7-3; D gene: TRBD2; CDR3 protein: CASSQLAVAYNEQFF; CDR3 DNA: TGCGCCAGCAGCCAACTAGCGGTCGCCTACAATGAGCAGTTCTTC
clone size: .; J gene: TRBJ2-3; V gene: TRBV2; D gene: .; CDR3 protein: CASRDSGGSTDTQYF; CDR3 DNA: TGTGCCAGCAGGGATAGCGGAGGGAGCACAGATACGCAGTATTTT
clone size: .; J gene: TRBJ2-7; V gene: TRBV11-3; D gene: .; CDR3 protein: CASSAGHSYEQYF; CDR3 DNA: TGTGCCAGCAGTGCCGGACACTCATACGAGCAGTACTTC
clone size: once; J gene: TRBJ2-1; V gene: TRBV27; D gene: .; CDR3 protein: CASSWGGQSRRHEQFF; CDR3 DNA: TGTGCCAGCAGCTGGGGGGGGCAAAGCCGGAGGCATGAGCAGTTCTTC
clone size: .; J gene: TRBJ1-5; V gene: TRBV11-2; D gene: .; CDR3 protein: CASSLLGQAGQPQHF; CDR3 DNA: TGTGCCAGCAGCTTATTAGGCCAGGCCGGTCAGCCCCAGCATTTT
clone size: .; J gene: TRBJ1-2; V gene: TRBV5-1; D gene: .; CDR3 protein: CASSSGERNYGYTF; CDR3 DNA: TGCGCCAGCAGCTCGGGAGAACGGAACTATGGCTACACCTTC
clone size: .; J gene: TRBJ1-2; V gene: TRBV5-8; D gene: .; CDR3 protein: CASRLAGANYGYTF; CDR3 DNA: TGTGCCAGCCGGCTGGCAGGAGCTAACTATGGCTACACCTTC
clone size: .; J gene: TRBJ2-7; V gene: TRBV11-3; D gene: .; CDR3 protein: CASSLGGDYEQYF; CDR3 DNA: TGTGCCAGCAGCTTAGGAGGGGATTACGAGCAGTACTTC
clone size: .; J gene: TRBJ2-7; V gene: TRBV7-8; D gene: .; CDR3 protein: CASSLPGRSLPYEQYF; CDR3 DNA: TGTGCCAGCAGCTTACCAGGGAGGTCCTTACCCTACGAGCAGTACTTC
clone size: .; J gene: TRBJ1-2; V gene: TRBV5-5; D gene: .; CDR3 protein: CASSLATGYNYGYTF; CDR3 DNA: TGTGCCAGCAGCTTGGCAACCGGATATAACTATGGCTACACCTTC
clone size: .; J gene: TRBJ2-5; V gene: TRBV10-3; D gene: TRBD1; CDR3 protein: CAISPGTGGAETQYF; CDR3 DNA: TGTGCCATCAGTCCCGGGACAGGGGGCGCTGAGACCCAGTACTTC
clone size: .; J gene: TRBJ1-3; V gene: TRBV7-9; D gene: .; CDR3 protein: CASRRGGNTIYF; CDR3 DNA: TGTGCCAGCAGGAGGGGGGGAAACACCATATATTTT
clone size: .; J gene: TRBJ2-3; V gene: TRBV2; D gene: .; CDR3 protein: CASSAGGGTDTQYF; CDR3 DNA: TGTGCCAGCAGTGCTGGGGGAGGCACAGATACGCAGTATTTT
clone size: .; J gene: TRBJ1-2; V gene: TRBV20-1; D gene: .; CDR3 protein: CSARGGGYTF; CDR3 DNA: TGCAGTGCGAGGGGCGGTGGCTACACCTTC
clone size: .; J gene: TRBJ2-7; V gene: TRBV28; D gene: .; CDR3 protein: CASSLRWGEQYF; CDR3 DNA: TGTGCCAGCAGTCTCAGGTGGGGCGAGCAGTACTTC
clone size: .; J gene: TRBJ1-2; V gene: TRBV30; D gene: .; CDR3 protein: CAWSPQATGYGYTF; CDR3 DNA: TGTGCCTGGAGTCCCCAGGCAACCGGCTATGGCTACACCTTC
clone size: .; J gene: TRBJ2-3; V gene: TRBV4-1; D gene: TRBD2; CDR3 protein: CASRISGTSGNTDTQYF; CDR3 DNA: TGCGCCAGCAGAATATCCGGGACTAGCGGGAACACAGATACGCAGTATTTT
clone size: .; J gene: TRBJ1-1; V gene: TRBV28; D gene: .; CDR3 protein: CASTAGPEAFF; CDR3 DNA: TGTGCCAGCACCGCCGGGCCTGAAGCTTTCTTT
clone size: .; J gene: TRBJ2-7; V gene: TRBV6-1; D gene: TRBD2; CDR3 protein: CASFLAGGGEQYF; CDR3 DNA: TGTGCCAGCTTCCTAGCGGGAGGTGGTGAGCAGTACTTC
clone size: .; J gene: TRBJ1-2; V gene: TRBV7-8; D gene: .; CDR3 protein: CASSLEGRERYGYTF; CDR3 DNA: TGTGCCAGCAGCTTAGAGGGCAGGGAGAGATATGGCTACACCTTC
clone size: few; J gene: TRBJ2-7; V gene: TRBV7-9; D gene: TRBD2; CDR3 protein: CASSLLTSGSQEQYF; CDR3 DNA: TGTGCCAGCAGCTTATTGACTAGCGGGAGCCAGGAGCAGTACTTC
clone size: few; J gene: TRBJ2-7; V gene: TRBV5-4; D gene: TRBD2; CDR3 protein: CASSPGLAGSYEQYF; CDR3 DNA: TGTGCCAGCAGCCCCGGACTAGCGGGTTCATACGAGCAGTACTTC
clone size: .; J gene: TRBJ2-7; V gene: TRBV27; D gene: TRBD1; CDR3 protein: CASSLRGQGLYEQYF; CDR3 DNA: TGTGCCAGCAGTTTAAGGGGACAGGGCCTCTACGAGCAGTACTTC
clone size: .; J gene: TRBJ2-3; V gene: TRBV29-1; D gene: .; CDR3 protein: CSVGGLMGHTQYF; CDR3 DNA: TGCAGCGTCGGTGGGCTCATGGGGCATACGCAGTATTTT
clone size: few; J gene: TRBJ1-3; V gene: TRBV18; D gene: TRBD1; CDR3 protein: CASSPGRQGTGNTIYF; CDR3 DNA: TGTGCCAGCTCACCAGGGAGACAGGGGACTGGAAACACCATATATTTT
clone size: once; J gene: TRBJ2-4; V gene: TRBV5-8; D gene: .; CDR3 protein: CASSLGRVAKNIQYF; CDR3 DNA: TGTGCCAGCAGCTTGGGGCGGGTGGCCAAAAACATTCAGTACTTC
clone size: .; J gene: TRBJ2-1; V gene: TRBV11-3; D gene: .; CDR3 protein: CASSLDGGSPYNEQFF; CDR3 DNA: TGTGCCAGCAGCTTAGATGGGGGCAGTCCCTACAATGAGCAGTTCTTC
clone size: .; J gene: TRBJ2-7; V gene: TRBV7-2; D gene: .; CDR3 protein: CASSLRPPGAYEQYF; CDR3 DNA: TGTGCCAGCAGCTTAAGGCCCCCGGGGGCCTACGAGCAGTACTTC
clone size: .; J gene: TRBJ2-2; V gene: TRBV6-5; D gene: .; CDR3 protein: CASRRPGVAGELFF; CDR3 DNA: TGTGCCAGCAGGCGGCCCGGGGTAGCCGGGGAGCTGTTTTTT
clone size: .; J gene: TRBJ2-3; V gene: TRBV5-1; D gene: .; CDR3 protein: CASSLVAGSTDTQYF; CDR3 DNA: TGCGCCAGCAGCTTGGTCGCGGGATCCACAGATACGCAGTATTTT
clone size: .; J gene: TRBJ2-7; V gene: TRBV2; D gene: TRBD2; CDR3 protein: CASRPGSGNYEQYF; CDR3 DNA: TGTGCCAGCCGTCCCGGTAGCGGGAACTACGAGCAGTACTTC